These 14 T cell receptor beta chains were all obtained from the same sample, sequenced in a study of shared clonotypes between healthy human individuals. Produced via immunoSEQ multiplex PCR; TCRdb's table is partial and in-frame only. The sample records 2 million to 2.5 million clones, approximately 96% being singletons. What was sequenced was naive CD4+ T cells sorted from blood. Described subset: CD45RA+ positively selected. The receptor set was obtained from a man between 18 and 35 years old in good health.

The chain joins TRBV4-3 to TRBJ2-5; 7 nucleotides line up with TRBD1. V lost 4 bases and J lost 2; bases outside the gene matches: 16. The CDR3 is 18 amino acids. The germline V gene encodes CDR1 LGHNA and CDR2 YSLEER. As DNA, the CDR3 is TGCGCCAGCAGCCCGGACAGGCCCTCTAGTCCGGAACAAGAGACCCAGTACTTC. It is translated as CASSPDRPSSPEQETQYF.

This chain uses TRBV10-3 with TRBJ2-7, with TRBD2 as a possible D gene (6 bases). The CDR3 covers 15 residues. The V end lost 1 base, the J end lost 0 bases, and 10 bases lay between the germline ends. In germline, CDR1 is ENHRY, CDR2 SYGVKD. CDR3 DNA sequence: TGTGCCATCAGTGAGTATGGGGGGAGCTCCTACGAGCAGTACTTC. This translates into CAISEYGGSSYEQYF.

The chain carries TRBV11-2 and TRBJ2-5; D unresolved. From germline, CDR1 is SGHAT and CDR2 FQNNGV. The CDR3 extends over 13 amino acids. The V end was cut by 5 bases, the J end by 1 base, with 8 bases between. In DNA form, the CDR3 reads TGTGCCAGCAGCCCTATCTCCCAAGAGACCCAGTACTTC. This gives the protein CASSPISQETQYF. The full variable domain, in which reference TRBV11-2 and TRBJ2-5 provide the parts outside the CDR3, is EAGVAQSPRYKIIEKRQSVAFWCNPISGHATLYWYQQILGQGPKLLIQFQNNGVVDDSQLPKDRFSAERLKGVDSTLKIQPAKLEDSAVYLCASSPISQETQYFGPGTRLLVL.

In nucleotides, the CDR3 is TGTGCCAGCAATGAGTTACAGGCCACCGGGGAGCTGTTTTTT. Protein product: CASNELQATGELFF. V gene TRBV6-1 combines with J gene TRBJ2-2; D may be TRBD1 (5 bases). Per the germline V gene, CDR1 is MNHNS and CDR2 is SASEGT. The CDR3 is made up of 14 amino acids. The ends were cut back, 7 bases at V and 4 bases at J, with 13 bases in the middle.

The DNA for the CDR3 is TGCGCCAGCAGCCCGGAGGGGGCTGGGGAGCAGTACTTC. Protein product: CASSPEGAGEQYF. The chain joins TRBV5-1 to TRBJ2-7, with a possible D match to TRBD1 (7 bases). This CDR3 has 13 residues. The V end was cut by 4 bases, the J end by 7 bases, with 15 bases between. Germline V gene sequence: CDR1 SGHRS, CDR2 YFSETQ.

The CDR3 DNA is TGTGCCAGCAGCTTGGGGGGAGATCCGATAGATACGCAGTATTTT. It encodes CASSLGGDPIDTQYF. The rearrangement uses TRBV7-9 and TRBJ2-3; a weak D match, TRBD2 (6 bases). This CDR3 has 15 amino acids. V lost 3 bases to trimming and J lost 5 bases, with 15 bases between them. Germline CDR1 is SEHNR and CDR2 is FQNEAQ (reference sequence).

The rearrangement links TRBV5-1 to TRBJ1-6; 9 bases fit TRBD1. This CDR3 has 15 amino acids. The ends lost 4 bases at V and 7 bases at J; junction bases unmatched: 6. CDR1 is SGHRS and CDR2 is YFSETQ in the germline V gene. The CDR3 sequence: CASSPYGQGNSPLHF. The CDR3 DNA sequence: TGCGCCAGCAGCCCGTACGGACAGGGGAATTCACCCCTCCACTTT.

This clone was seen just once. Other nucleotide sequences in the sample specify the same CDR3. This chain uses TRBV5-4 with TRBJ1-1, with no clear D. V gave up 5 bases and J gave up 4 bases, with 9 bases separating them. This CDR3 is 12 amino acids long. CDR1 and CDR2 (germline): SGHNT, YYREEE (reference sequence). DNA of the CDR3: TGTGCCAGCAGTCCGACCGGCACTGAAGCTTTCTTT. Protein: CASSPTGTEAFF.

This clone was counted a single time. The chain has TRBV2 and TRBJ1-5; D ambiguous. The length of the CDR3 is 15 residues. In germline, CDR1 is SNHLY, CDR2 FYNNEI. V was shortened by 1 base and J by 6 bases, with 13 bases between the two germline ends. The CDR3 reads CASSEVEGSAQPQHF. The CDR3 DNA sequence: TGTGCCAGCAGTGAAGTGGAGGGATCGGCTCAGCCCCAGCATTTT.

A word on this clone: Other nucleotide sequences in the sample specify the same CDR3. The chain links TRBV6-6 to TRBJ1-5; no reliable D call. V was pared by 4 bases and J by 4 bases, with 8 bases between. The CDR3 runs to 13 residues. Germline V gives CDR1 MNHNY, CDR2 SVGAGI (reference sequence). CDR3 DNA sequence: TGTGCCAGCAGTTCCCAAAGTAATCAGCCCCAGCATTTT. Translating gives CASSSQSNQPQHF.

This chain joins TRBV9 and TRBJ1-6; D is unresolved. This CDR3 has 13 residues. Germline-derived CDR1 and CDR2 are SGDLS and YYNGEE. V lost 0 bases, J lost 8 bases, and 6 bases lay in between. The CDR3: CASSVVAYSPLHF. The DNA of the CDR3 is TGTGCCAGCAGCGTAGTAGCCTATTCACCCCTCCACTTT.

CDR3 loop: CASSDSWVSTEAFF. CDR3 DNA: TGTGCCAGCAGCGATTCCTGGGTATCGACTGAAGCTTTCTTT. The chain links TRBV7-3 to TRBJ1-1, with D unresolved. The germline V and J ends were trimmed by 5 bases and 5 bases, with 15 bases remaining between them. The CDR3 loop spans 14 amino acids. Germline V gene lookup returns CDR1 SGHTA and CDR2 FQGTGA.

V gene TRBV10-1 combines with J gene TRBJ1-1; 8 nucleotides match TRBD1. Germline CDR1 is WNHNN and CDR2 is SYGVQD (reference sequence). The CDR3 runs 12 residues. The trim removed 6 bases at V and 10 bases at J, leaving 7 bases unmatched. The CDR3 protein is CASSLRQGRAFF. The DNA for the CDR3 is TGCGCCAGCAGCCTCCGACAGGGGAGAGCTTTCTTT.

As concerns this clone: The sample has other DNA sequences that encode this CDR3 too. The V gene is TRBV7-9, the J gene TRBJ1-4; 9 bases are shared with TRBD1. The CDR3 has 14 residues. Germline CDR1 SEHNR, CDR2 FQNEAQ (reference sequence). Trimming took 5 bases from V and 7 from J; bases not matched to a gene: 5. CDR3 sequence reads: CASSPGQGIEKLFF. The CDR3 DNA reads TGTGCCAGCAGCCCAGGACAGGGGATTGAAAAACTGTTTTTT.